This T cell receptor beta chain was found in a study of OX40 agonist ivuxolimab in advanced cancers. About the study as a whole: Ivuxolimab was a fully human IgG2 agonistic monoclonal antibody targeting the costimulatory receptor OX40 (CD134). Intravenous ivuxolimab was administered to patients every 2 weeks at six dose levels: 0.01, 0.1, 0.3, 1.5, 3 and 10 mg/kg. Among the roughly 50 dose-escalation patients, about 20 had hepatocellular carcinoma, 15 or so melanoma, 9 renal cell carcinoma and 9 head and neck cancer. A male proportion of approximately 83% and a mean age of roughly 55 years, ranging from about 20 to 79, were recorded for the dose-escalation cohort. Patients were allowed to have had prior anti-PD-1, anti-PD-L1 or anti-CTLA-4 therapy, and 40% to 45% of the dose-escalation patients had been treated with checkpoint inhibitors. Three dose-escalation patients achieved partial responses, one with hepatocellular carcinoma and two with cutaneous melanoma. Peripheral TCRbeta sequencing aimed to test whether ivuxolimab altered TCR sequence diversity and caused clonal T-cell expansion. The monotherapy dose-escalation portion (N of about 50 patients) of the phase I ivuxolimab trial is reported in the paper. The investigation overall reported the following: At doses of 0.1 to 3.0 mg/kg, clonal expansion of both CD4+ and CD8+ T cells in blood was seen between baseline and week 6. In the 0.1-3.0 mg/kg groups, partial responders were among the patients with the lowest normalized peripheral clonal expansion, particularly in CD8+ T cells. After ivuxolimab, more expanded clones were found on average in CD8+ T cells than in CD4+ T cells. Low levels of normalized T-cell clonal expansion were also shown by some nonresponding patients. Which antigens the clonally expanded peripheral T cells were specific for was not determined.

To sequence the TCRbeta CDR3 region, genomic DNA was isolated from the sorted cells. The immunoSEQ Assay was used for sequencing of TCRbeta CDR3 regions. This is the immuneACCESS table as TCRdb keeps it, with only in-frame sequences that have V and J called. A part of the clones is gone; compared with another copy, unresolved V genes explain less than half, and the rest is unexplained. This sample lists approximately 86,000 clones; roughly 90% were detected once. Together, the top ten hold less than 0.35% of the sample. A word on this clone: The clone's antigen remains unknown. No much larger clone exists at a distance of one base, and base qualities are not known.

The trial excluded patients who had a history of autoimmune disease or were on systemic immunosuppression. Peripheral blood for TCR sequencing was collected from all dose cohorts at baseline, on cycle 4 day 1, and on cycle 7 day 1. Samples came from an open-label, multicenter, first-in-human phase I dose-escalation trial of ivuxolimab. Adults with locally advanced or metastatic melanoma, renal cell carcinoma, hepatocellular carcinoma or head and neck squamous cell carcinoma were enrolled in the trial. Before TCR sequencing, CD4+ T cells and CD8+ T cells from peripheral blood were sorted into separate populations. Sequenced material: CD4+ or CD8+ T cells sorted from blood, taken in a trial of the OX40 agonist ivuxolimab. This clonotype was sampled from an adult with an advanced solid tumor such as melanoma, head and neck, liver or kidney cancer.

The DNA is as follows: TGTGCCAGCAGCAAAGAACTAGGGATCACCACAGATACGCAGTATTTT. It is translated as CASSKELGITTDTQYF. The chain links TRBV21-1 with TRBJ2-3; TRBD2, the table's D call, lacks a check against the DNA. TRBV21-1 counts as a pseudogene. The CDR3 goes from the cysteine to the phenylalanine over 16 residues. The retained sequence is limited to the CDR3, 48 bases, with the frame set at the first base.